Listed below are T cell receptor beta chains from one sample, sequenced in a study of blood T cell repertoires in COVID-19. Here immunoSEQ multiplex PCR was the method, and the copy in TCRdb shows in-frame clones only, minus some. This sample has about 83,000 clones, with about three quarters found just once. What was sequenced was peripheral blood. These receptors were obtained from a woman older than 75 with active or convalescent COVID-19. Each CDR3 is given with its conserved first and last residue.

TRBV6-4,CASSAVSGVLSYNEQFF
TRBV3-1/TRBV3-2,CASSQDRVGYTF
TRBV28,CASRGYREKAFF
TRBV10-3,CAISTGTAYEAFF
TRBV19,CASRIGTGVREKLFF
TRBV5-3,CARSFPKGQTNQPQHF
TRBV3-1/TRBV3-2,CASSVGQIYGYTF
TRBV10-3,CATKDSQNYGYTF
TRBV24-1,CATSETGGGELFF
TRBV19,CASSAQGLGTDTQYF
TRBV19,CASSERLAVIQETQYF
TRBV6-5,CASRPERSYNEQFF
TRBV18,CASSQAGDGTEAFF
TRBV6-5,CASRGTGGSEQYF
TRBV15,CATSIVQSEAFF
TRBV2,CASSSEPGGYYGYTF
TRBV7-8,CASSPSGALGEKLFF
TRBV19,CASSMSRGESSPLHF
TRBV4-1,CASSHLTGSYNEQFF
TRBV18,CASSRDNYQPQHF